Listed here are 16 T cell receptor beta chains from one sample, sequenced in a study of T cells after yellow fever vaccination. One entry per CDR3 protein results from TCRdb running MiXCR on the 5' RACE reads. The sample comprises 150,000 to 200,000 distinct CDR3 sequences, approximately 11% of which are singletons, and approximately 34% rests with the top ten. Sequenced here: CD8+ T cells sorted from PBMCs, sampled 15 days after the yellow fever booster vaccination. All receptors derive from a man between 18 and 29 years old who received the YFV17D yellow fever vaccine.

This chain joins TRBV12-3 or TRBV12-4 and TRBJ2-5; D perhaps matches TRBD2 (6 bases). The V end was cut by 5 bases, the J end by 6 bases, with 19 bases between. The CDR3 totals 15 residues. CDR3: CASSPFAGSGKTQYF. DNA of the CDR3: TGTGCCAGCAGTCCTTTCGCGGGGTCGGGAAAGACCCAGTACTTC.

This clonotype was picked up a small number of times. The J gene is TRBJ2-7, the V gene TRBV4-2, with D unresolved. V lost 2 bases to trimming and J lost 7 bases, with 18 bases between them. The length of the CDR3 is 15 residues. Germline V gives CDR1 LGHNA, CDR2 YNFKEQ. The CDR3 sequence is CASSQLDDPPREQYF. DNA for the CDR3: TGTGCCAGCAGCCAACTCGACGACCCGCCCAGGGAGCAGTACTTC.

This chain uses TRBV6-4 with TRBJ2-1; D ambiguous. The V and J ends lost 6 bases and 0 bases respectively, with 15 bases between them. Germline lookup yields CDR1 MRHNA and CDR2 SNTAGT. The CDR3 sequence is 16 residues long. DNA for the CDR3: TGTGCCAGCAGCTCTTCATCTATAAGCTCCTACAATGAGCAGTTCTTC. It codes for CASSSSSISSYNEQFF.

In this sample, this clonotype turned up a few times. This CDR3 reads CASIDRDEQFF. In DNA form, the CDR3 reads TGCGCCAGCATCGACAGGGATGAGCAGTTCTTC. The chain employs TRBV5-1 and TRBJ2-1, with 7 bases matching TRBD1. The V gene's germline CDR1 is SGHRS and CDR2 YFSETQ. The CDR3 runs 11 residues. V shed 6 bases and J 8 bases; nucleotides not matched to a gene: 2.

This chain joins TRBV29-1 and TRBJ2-1; D is ambiguous. V dropped 1 base and J dropped 0 bases, with 7 bases sitting between them. CDR1 is SQVTM and CDR2 is ANQGSEA in the germline V gene. The CDR3 totals 14 residues. The DNA of the CDR3 is TGCAGCGTTGAAGGGATCAGCTCCTACAATGAGCAGTTCTTC. Its translation: CSVEGISSYNEQFF.

This chain links TRBV9 with TRBJ2-2, with TRBD1 matching 10 bases. Germline V gives CDR1 SGDLS, CDR2 YYNGEE. This CDR3 spans 14 amino acids. The CDR3 sequence is CATNPGQGTGELFF. CDR3 sequence (DNA): TGTGCAACCAATCCGGGACAGGGGACCGGGGAGCTGTTTTTT.

This clonotype has only a few counts. This chain uses TRBV7-9 with TRBJ2-4; no clear D gene. The germline V gene encodes CDR1 SEHNR and CDR2 FQNEAQ (reference sequence). This CDR3 has 13 residues. V was clipped by 5 bases and J by 1 base, with 6 bases between them. DNA for the CDR3: TGTGCCAGCAGCCACGGGGCCAAAAACATTCAGTACTTC. It is translated as CASSHGAKNIQYF.

This clonotype was detected a few times. The chain links TRBV3-1 to TRBJ2-5; D uncertain. The germline CDR1 and CDR2 sequences are LGHDT and YNNKEL (reference sequence). The CDR3 has 16 amino acids. Trimming left V 0 bases short and J 5 bases short, with 16 bases between. CDR3 sequence (DNA): TGTGCCAGCAGCCAAGATTCCCCCGTTATTACGGAGACCCAGTACTTC. Its translation: CASSQDSPVITETQYF.

The V gene is TRBV7-9, the J gene TRBJ2-7; D uncertain. The CDR3 covers 14 residues. Trimming removed 0 bases from V and 1 base from J, with 7 bases in between. The V gene's germline CDR1 is SEHNR and CDR2 FQNEAQ (reference sequence). The CDR3 DNA sequence: TGTGCCAGCAGCTTAGCGTCCCAGTCCTACGAGCAGTACTTC. Protein sequence: CASSLASQSYEQYF.

This rearrangement joins TRBV18 to TRBJ2-2, with unresolved D. This CDR3 region has 16 residues. V was shortened by 3 bases and J by 0 bases, with 11 bases between the two germline ends. Per the germline V gene, CDR1 is KGHSH and CDR2 is LQKENI. The CDR3 region has the DNA TGTGCCAGCTCACCCTGGATGAGACCGAACACCGGGGAGCTGTTTTTT. It encodes CASSPWMRPNTGELFF. Combining the CDR3 with reference TRBV18 and TRBJ2-2 gives the whole variable domain NAGVMQNPRHLVRRRGQEARLRCSPMKGHSHVYWYRQLPEEGLKFMVYLQKENIIDESGMPKERFSAEFPKEGPSILRIQQVVRGDSAAYFCASSPWMRPNTGELFFGEGSRLTVL.

This clonotype was seen ten or more times. The chain is built from TRBV15 and TRBJ2-2; possibly TRBD2 for D (6 bases). The CDR3 sequence is 14 residues long. From germline, CDR1 is LNHNV and CDR2 YYDKDF (reference sequence). The V gene lost 0 bases and the J gene lost 7 bases, with 9 bases spanning the gap. CDR3 region: CATSREAGGGELFF. CDR3 nucleotides: TGTGCCACCAGCAGAGAAGCGGGCGGCGGGGAGCTGTTTTTT.

This clonotype was observed at least ten times. The rearrangement uses TRBV4-1 and TRBJ2-1; tentatively, D is TRBD2 (7 bases). The CDR3 loop spans 14 amino acids. Deletions cut 4 bases from V and 4 bases from J, with 11 bases between. Germline assignment: CDR1 MGHRA and CDR2 YSYEKL. The CDR3 loop is CASSPGGRYNEQFF. In DNA, the CDR3 is TGCGCCAGCAGCCCGGGGGGCCGGTACAATGAGCAGTTCTTC.

This chain uses TRBV4-1 with TRBJ1-6; D possibly corresponds to TRBD1 (6 bases). CDR3 length: 15 residues. In germline, CDR1 is MGHRA, CDR2 YSYEKL. V lost 4 bases and J 6 bases, leaving 13 bases between the germline ends. The CDR3 bases are TGCGCCAGCAGCCCTATTCCCAGGGGTAATTCACCCCTCCACTTT. Translated, it gives CASSPIPRGNSPLHF.

This clonotype was picked up many times. The gene calls are TRBV29-1 and TRBJ1-4, with TRBD1 identical over 8 bases. J gave up 6 bases and V 7 bases, and 7 bases lay outside the gene matches. The germline CDR1 and CDR2 sequences are SQVTM and ANQGSEA. The CDR3 runs 13 residues. CDR3 residues: CSALGQDYEKLFF. In DNA form, the CDR3 reads TGCAGCGCCCTGGGACAGGATTATGAAAAACTGTTTTTT.

This clonotype was counted a few times. The chain joins TRBV6-1 to TRBJ2-2, with 8 bases matching TRBD1. V trimming: 0 bases; J trimming: 3 bases; junction bases outside the gene matches: 6. This CDR3 contains 17 residues. Germline V gene sequence: CDR1 MNHNS, CDR2 SASEGT. The CDR3 coding sequence is TGTGCCAGCAGTGAAGCTTGGACAGGGATGGACACCGGGGAGCTGTTTTTT. The encoded protein is CASSEAWTGMDTGELFF.

This clonotype has just a few counts. The genes are TRBV9 and TRBJ1-2; 8 bases fit TRBD1. J gave up 6 bases and V 4 bases, and 8 bases lay outside the gene matches. This CDR3 is built from 14 residues. Germline V gene sequence: CDR1 SGDLS, CDR2 YYNGEE. The CDR3 DNA follows: TGTGCCAGCAGCCTTGAGGACAGGGTGGATGGCTACACCTTC. Translated: CASSLEDRVDGYTF.